The rows below give T cell receptor beta chains drawn from one sample of a study of cytomegalovirus exposure and HLA in healthy donors. The data were produced by immunoSEQ multiplex PCR, yet TCRdb's version contains in-frame clones alone and is incomplete. The sample consists of approximately 200,000 clones, more than 80% of them appearing once. Specimen: PBMCs. The source is a man younger than 35 in good health and CMV-seropositive. Each CDR3 is given with its conserved first and last residue. D genes are given only for firm matches. Rows may omit the clone size; those that give it use once, few, many or a size class.

clone size	J gene	D gene	V gene	CDR3 DNA	CDR3 protein
NA	TRBJ1-5	TRBD1	TRBV7-8	TGTGCCAGCAGCCGGTCCCGGGACAGGCCAGATCAGCCCCAGCATTTT	CASSRSRDRPDQPQHF
NA	TRBJ2-7	TRBD2	TRBV7-6	TGTGCCAGCAGCTTAGGCGGGGGGGACGAGCAGTACTTC	CASSLGGGDEQYF
NA	TRBJ2-1	NA	TRBV6-4	TGTGCCAGCAGCCGGGAAAGCGAATTAGGTGAGCAGTTCTTC	CASSRESELGEQFF
few	TRBJ1-4	NA	TRBV5-1	TGCGCCAGCACGACTGGGGGCAGCCAGGAAGAAAAACTGTTTTTT	CASTTGGSQEEKLFF
NA	TRBJ2-3	NA	TRBV5-1	TGCGCCAGCAGCTCCGCGACCGCAGGGGATACGCAGTATTTT	CASSSATAGDTQYF
NA	TRBJ2-3	TRBD2	TRBV30	TGTGCCTGGAGTCGTGGGGCGGGAGTAGCGGATACGCAGTATTTT	CAWSRGAGVADTQYF
NA	TRBJ1-2	NA	TRBV6-5	TGTGCCAGCAGTCCCCCGGGATACTATGGCTACACCTTC	CASSPPGYYGYTF
once	TRBJ2-5	TRBD2	TRBV30	TGTGCCTGGAATAGCGGGAGGGAGACCCAGTACTTC	CAWNSGRETQYF
NA	TRBJ2-3	NA	TRBV19	TGTGCCAGTAGTATAGATCTTAGCACAGATACGCAGTATTTT	CASSIDLSTDTQYF
NA	TRBJ1-4	NA	TRBV5-4	TGTGCCAGCAGCTTTAGCCAGCTGAGTGAAAAACTGTTTTTT	CASSFSQLSEKLFF
NA	TRBJ2-5	NA	TRBV29-1	TGCAGCGTTGACGTCCTGGCAGGGCAAGAGACCCAGTACTTC	CSVDVLAGQETQYF
once	TRBJ1-2	NA	TRBV9	TGTGCCAGCGGATCAATGGGACTCTATGGCTACACCTTC	CASGSMGLYGYTF
NA	TRBJ1-5	TRBD1	TRBV27	TGTGCCAGCAGTTTAAACAGGGGGCAGCCCCAGCATTTT	CASSLNRGQPQHF
once	TRBJ2-1	NA	TRBV11-2	TGTGCCAGCAGCCCCCTCACGCGGAGAGGCTATGAGCAGTTCTTC	CASSPLTRRGYEQFF
NA	TRBJ2-2	NA	TRBV5-1	TGCGCCAGCAGCCTAGAGAGGGTTCCCGGGGAGCTGTTTTTT	CASSLERVPGELFF
NA	TRBJ2-1	TRBD1	TRBV19	TGTGCCAGTAGCTTGGGACAGACCTACAATGAGCAGTTCTTC	CASSLGQTYNEQFF
NA	TRBJ1-4	NA	TRBV29-1	TGCAGCGTTGGAGCCGGGACACGGAATGAAAAACTGTTTTTT	CSVGAGTRNEKLFF
few	TRBJ1-2	TRBD1	TRBV4-3	TGCGCCAGCAGCCAAGTCCCGGGACAGGGGGAAGGCTACACCTTC	CASSQVPGQGEGYTF
once	TRBJ1-2	TRBD1	TRBV11-2	TGTGCCAGCAGCTCGGACAGGAACTATGGCTACACCTTC	CASSSDRNYGYTF
NA	TRBJ2-2	TRBD2	TRBV7-9	TGTGCCAGCAGCTTCGGAAGCGGGATCGGGGAGCTGTTTTTT	CASSFGSGIGELFF
once	TRBJ2-5	NA	TRBV30	TGTGCCTTCTCCCCGGGTAAGGGGGAGACCCAGTACTTC	CAFSPGKGETQYF
NA	TRBJ1-1	NA	TRBV28	TGTGCCAGCAGTTTTGAGGTCACTGAAGCTTTCTTT	CASSFEVTEAFF
NA	TRBJ2-3	TRBD2	TRBV6-5	TGTGCCAGCAGTTACTCAGTAGCGGGGAGCCCCGATACGCAGTATTTT	CASSYSVAGSPDTQYF
NA	TRBJ2-5	NA	TRBV11-2	TGTGCCAGCAGCTTAAACCCCTCGGGAGAGACCCAGTACTTC	CASSLNPSGETQYF
NA	TRBJ2-2	TRBD2	TRBV28	TGTGCCAGCACCCCCCACCCTGCGGGAGGGCGTACCGGGGAGCTGTTTTTT	CASTPHPAGGRTGELFF
NA	TRBJ2-7	TRBD2	TRBV7-2	TGTGCCAGCAGCTTAGCGATGGCTAGCGGGAAGTACGAGCAGTACTTC	CASSLAMASGKYEQYF
NA	TRBJ1-5	TRBD1	TRBV5-1	TGCGCCAGCAGCGTGGGGACAGCGAATCAGCCCCAGCATTTT	CASSVGTANQPQHF
NA	TRBJ2-3	TRBD2	TRBV4-2	TGTGCCAGCAGCCAAGAGGGTGGTGGGGGGGGGAACACAGATACGCAGTATTTT	CASSQEGGGGGNTDTQYF
once	TRBJ1-3	NA	TRBV7-6	TGTGCCAGCAGCTCCCTGACACCTCTTCGATCTGGAAACACCATATATTTT	CASSSLTPLRSGNTIYF
many	TRBJ2-5	TRBD2	TRBV11-3	TGTGCCAGCAGCCTTCGGACTAGCGGGAGTGTAGAGACCCAGTACTTC	CASSLRTSGSVETQYF
NA	TRBJ2-2	NA	TRBV6-1	TGTGCCAGCAGTGAAAATAATCTCGGGGAGCTGTTTTTT	CASSENNLGELFF
NA	TRBJ2-5	TRBD1	TRBV28	TGTGCCAGCAGTTTCATCGTGGAGGACAGGGCTGAGACCCAGTACTTC	CASSFIVEDRAETQYF
NA	TRBJ2-7	TRBD2	TRBV4-1	TGCGCCAGCAGCCAGGCACTAGCGGGAGCACCTTACGAGCAGTACTTC	CASSQALAGAPYEQYF
NA	TRBJ2-1	NA	TRBV27	TGTGCCAGCAGTTTATGGGGGGATGAGCAGTTCTTC	CASSLWGDEQFF
NA	TRBJ1-1	NA	TRBV28	TGTGCCAGCGGGTACGAGGGACAGAACACTGAAGCTTTCTTT	CASGYEGQNTEAFF
NA	TRBJ2-7	TRBD1	TRBV4-3	TGCGCCAGCAGCCAAGTACAGGGGTTGAGCTACGAGCAGTACTTC	CASSQVQGLSYEQYF
NA	TRBJ1-2	NA	TRBV6-5	TGTGCCAGCACCCCGACAGGAAACTATGGCTACACCTTC	CASTPTGNYGYTF
NA	TRBJ2-1	TRBD2	TRBV27	TGTGCCAGCAGTTTTCCCCGAGGAGCGGGAGGGCACAATGAGCAGTTCTTC	CASSFPRGAGGHNEQFF
NA	TRBJ2-5	NA	TRBV11-2	TGTGCCAGCAGCTTAGGGGTTACAGATACCGATCAAGAGACCCAGTACTTC	CASSLGVTDTDQETQYF
NA	TRBJ2-1	TRBD2	TRBV6-5	TGTGCCAGCAGGGCTAGCGGGAGGGGGCAGTTCTTC	CASRASGRGQFF
NA	TRBJ2-7	NA	TRBV5-6	TGTGCCAGCAGCCCCTCTCCGGGATTGGGGGAGCAGTACTTC	CASSPSPGLGEQYF
NA	TRBJ2-3	NA	TRBV19	TGTGCCAGTAGTAACCCTCCGACCGCGGCCCATGATACGCAGTATTTT	CASSNPPTAAHDTQYF
NA	TRBJ2-1	NA	TRBV28	TGTGCCAGCAGTGCTACTTACTTGCAGTTCTTC	CASSATYLQFF
once	TRBJ2-7	NA	TRBV10-2	TGCGCCAGCAGTGAGTATCAGGGCAACTACGAGCAGTACTTC	CASSEYQGNYEQYF
NA	TRBJ2-1	TRBD2	TRBV19	TGTGCCAGTAGCGTCGGGACTAGCGGTTACAATGAGCAGTTCTTC	CASSVGTSGYNEQFF
NA	TRBJ2-7	TRBD2	TRBV27	TGTGCCAGCAGCACTAGCGGGGATTCCTACGAGCAGTACTTC	CASSTSGDSYEQYF
NA	TRBJ2-5	NA	TRBV29-1	TGCAGCGTTGAACTTTCAAGGACACCGGAGACCCAGTACTTC	CSVELSRTPETQYF
NA	TRBJ2-5	NA	TRBV27	TGTGCCAGCAGTACCGACGCGGGGGAGACCCAGTACTTC	CASSTDAGETQYF
NA	TRBJ1-2	TRBD1	TRBV28	TGTGCCAGCAGTTATGGACAGGGTGTATTAAGGGGCTATGGCTACACCTTC	CASSYGQGVLRGYGYTF
NA	TRBJ2-7	NA	TRBV7-2	TGTGCCAGCAGCAGAGGACGGCGGGCCGTATCCTACGAGCAGTACTTC	CASSRGRRAVSYEQYF
NA	TRBJ1-5	TRBD1	TRBV7-2	TGTGCCAGCAGCAGTACAGGGGATAGCAATCAGCCCCAGCATTTT	CASSSTGDSNQPQHF
NA	TRBJ2-1	NA	TRBV5-1	TGCGCCAGCAGCTTTACGGGAGTAACCTACAATGAGCAGTTCTTC	CASSFTGVTYNEQFF